What follows is one T cell receptor beta chain and its context. These data come from a study of cytomegalovirus exposure and HLA in healthy donors. This CDR3 spans 13 amino acids. Germline V gene sequence: CDR1 MNHNS, CDR2 SASEGT. Germline trimming cut 5 bases from V and 4 bases from J; bases unmatched to any gene: 1. PCR primers comprised 60 Vbeta and 13 Jbeta primers. The repertoire was sequenced with immunoSEQ multiplex PCR; TCRdb's copy has only in-frame clones and lacks some. The sample holds roughly 100,000 clones, 79% seen once. Sequencing was done on a sample of PBMCs. V usage is TRBV6-1 and J usage is TRBJ1-3; TRBD1 matches 8 bases. The receptor was derived from a male donor in good health and CMV-seropositive. For the CDR3, the DNA is TGTGCCAGCAGTTGGACAGGGGGAAACACCATATATTTT. Its translation is CASSWTGGNTIYF.